This T cell receptor (beta chain) was sequenced for a study of T cells expressing NK-cell markers. This CDR3 has 16 amino acids. The germline V gene has CDR1 LGHDT and CDR2 YNNKEL (reference sequence). The authors made TCR beta cDNA libraries by 5'RACE template switching. This switching added a universal primer site and UMIs. TCRdb re-analyzed the 5' RACE reads; it lists each CDR3 protein once, without DNA. This sample's table reports some 440,000 distinct CDR3 sequences. Material: blood T cells: a sorted CD56 or NKG2C T cell subset, CD4+ or CD8+ T cells, or bulk PBMC T cells (not recorded which). V gene TRBV3-1 combines with J gene TRBJ2-5; TCRdb designates TRBD1, a call that cannot be tested without DNA. This TCR was recovered from a woman aged 45-59 years in good health. The CDR3 spells CASSLFSGALQETQYF.